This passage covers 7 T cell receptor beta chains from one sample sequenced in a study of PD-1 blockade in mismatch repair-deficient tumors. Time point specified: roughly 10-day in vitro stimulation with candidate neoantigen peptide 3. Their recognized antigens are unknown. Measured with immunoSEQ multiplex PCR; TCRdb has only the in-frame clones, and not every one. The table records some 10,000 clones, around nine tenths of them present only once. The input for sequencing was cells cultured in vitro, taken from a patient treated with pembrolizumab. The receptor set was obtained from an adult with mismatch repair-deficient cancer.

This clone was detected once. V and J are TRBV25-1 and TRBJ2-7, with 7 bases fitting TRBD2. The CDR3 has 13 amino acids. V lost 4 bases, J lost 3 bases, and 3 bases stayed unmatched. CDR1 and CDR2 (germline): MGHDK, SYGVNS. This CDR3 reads CASSGGLHYEQYF. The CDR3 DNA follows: TGTGCCAGCAGTGGGGGACTACACTACGAGCAGTACTTC.

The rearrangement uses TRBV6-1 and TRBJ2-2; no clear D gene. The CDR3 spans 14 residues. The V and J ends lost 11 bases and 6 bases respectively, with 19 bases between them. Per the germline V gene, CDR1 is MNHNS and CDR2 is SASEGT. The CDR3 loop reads CALRFGSPPGELFF. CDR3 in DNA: TGTGCCCTACGGTTTGGGTCCCCACCCGGGGAGCTGTTTTTT.

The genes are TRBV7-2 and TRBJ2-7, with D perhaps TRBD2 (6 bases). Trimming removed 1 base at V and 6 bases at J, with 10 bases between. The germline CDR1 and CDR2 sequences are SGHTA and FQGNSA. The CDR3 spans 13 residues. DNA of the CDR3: TGTGCCAGCAGCTTAGGGGCGGGAAGCGAGCAGTACTTC. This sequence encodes CASSLGAGSEQYF.

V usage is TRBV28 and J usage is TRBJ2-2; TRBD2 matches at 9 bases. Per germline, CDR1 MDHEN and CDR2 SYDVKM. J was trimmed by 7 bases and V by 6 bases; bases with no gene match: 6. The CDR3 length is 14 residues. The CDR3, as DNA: TGTGCCAGCAGGGCGGGAGGGCCCGTCGGGGAGCTGTTTTTT. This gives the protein CASRAGGPVGELFF.

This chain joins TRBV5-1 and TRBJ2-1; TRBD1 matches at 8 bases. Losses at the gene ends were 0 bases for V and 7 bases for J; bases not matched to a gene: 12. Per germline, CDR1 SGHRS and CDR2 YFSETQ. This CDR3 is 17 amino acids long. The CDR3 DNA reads TGCGCCAGCAGCTTGGGGACAGGGTCCCAGAGGCGGAATGAGCAGTTCTTC. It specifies CASSLGTGSQRRNEQFF.

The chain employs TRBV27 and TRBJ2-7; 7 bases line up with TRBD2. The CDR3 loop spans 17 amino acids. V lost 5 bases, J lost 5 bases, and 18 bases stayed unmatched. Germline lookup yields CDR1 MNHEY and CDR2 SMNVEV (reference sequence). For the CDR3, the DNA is TGTGCCAGCAGTCGCCCGCCCCAAAGGGACTATATACACGAGCAGTACTTC. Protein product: CASSRPPQRDYIHEQYF.

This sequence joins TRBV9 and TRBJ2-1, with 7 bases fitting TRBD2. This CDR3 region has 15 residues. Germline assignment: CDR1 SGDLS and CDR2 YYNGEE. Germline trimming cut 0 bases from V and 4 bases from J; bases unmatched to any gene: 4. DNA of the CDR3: TGTGCCAGCAGCGTAGGGCTAGCGGAATACAATGAGCAGTTCTTC. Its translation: CASSVGLAEYNEQFF.